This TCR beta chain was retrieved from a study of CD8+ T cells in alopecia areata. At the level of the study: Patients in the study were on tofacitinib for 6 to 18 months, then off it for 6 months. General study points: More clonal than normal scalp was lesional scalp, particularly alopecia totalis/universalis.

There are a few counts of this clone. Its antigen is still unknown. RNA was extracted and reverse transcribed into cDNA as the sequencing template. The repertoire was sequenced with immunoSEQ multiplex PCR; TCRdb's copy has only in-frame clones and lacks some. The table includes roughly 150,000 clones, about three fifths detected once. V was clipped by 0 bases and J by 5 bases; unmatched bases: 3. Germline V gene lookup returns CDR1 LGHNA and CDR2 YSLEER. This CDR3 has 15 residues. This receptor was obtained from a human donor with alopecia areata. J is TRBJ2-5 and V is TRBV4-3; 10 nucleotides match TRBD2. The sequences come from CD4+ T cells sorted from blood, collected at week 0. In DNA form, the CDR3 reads TGCGCCAGCAGCCAAGATGTTAGCGGGGGGGAGACCCAGTACTTC. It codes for CASSQDVSGGETQYF.